This T cell receptor (beta chain) is from a study of blood T cells in healthy people across ages. Study results and caveats: Naive CD4+ cells and diversity were both higher in long-lived donors than in aged donors.

On this clonotype: Its antigen is still unknown.

Using a J-beta primer mix together with a sample-barcoded 5' primer, a second PCR was run for roughly 6 to 11 cycles. TCRdb itself ran the 5' RACE reads through MiXCR, one entry per CDR3 protein. Seen here are hundreds of thousands of distinct CDR3 sequences, about 30% observed once, and the top ten hold 15% to 18%. Healthy Caucasians from Russia aged about 6 to 100 served as donors. A minimum of 6 micrograms of total RNA was extracted per sample. Sequences were obtained from blood. This TCR derives from a woman of 80 years or more in good health.

The CDR3 sequence is CASSQDSSGGSAGELFF. CDR3 sequence (DNA): TGCGCCAGCAGCCAAGACTCAAGCGGGGGTTCAGCCGGGGAGCTGTTTTTT. The chain is built from TRBV5-1 and TRBJ2-2; 8 positions agree with TRBD2. After removal of 4 bases from V and 6 bases from J, the junction contained 14 bases not matched to a gene. The CDR3 has 17 residues. Looked up from germline, CDR1 is SGHRS and CDR2 is YFSETQ.